This T cell receptor beta chain came from a study of blood T cell repertoires in COVID-19. The CDR3 loop spans 16 amino acids. V was clipped by 6 bases and J by 2 bases; unmatched bases: 7. Germline V gene lookup returns CDR1 KGHSH and CDR2 LQKENI. In the authors' workflow: For nucleated cells, counts were estimated from reference gene primer amplification. TCRdb keeps only in-frame clones here, not all; method: immunoSEQ multiplex PCR. V and J calls plus clone size are reproduced from that table; the DNA served to infer D and trimming. Of some 150,000 clones in the sample, approximately 90% were seen once.

The rearrangement joins TRBV18 to TRBJ2-1; 10 bases align to TRBD2. The clonotype was recovered from a woman aged 55 to 70 with active COVID-19. What was sequenced was peripheral blood. The CDR3 sequence: CASSRPGTSAYNEQFF. The CDR3 DNA follows: TGTGCCAGCTCCAGGCCAGGGACTAGCGCCTACAATGAGCAGTTCTTC. The full variable domain, rest sourced from reference TRBV18 and TRBJ2-1, is NAGVMQNPRHLVRRRGQEARLRCSPMKGHSHVYWYRQLPEEGLKFMVYLQKENIIDESGMPKERFSAEFPKEGPSILRIQQVVRGDSAAYFCASSRPGTSAYNEQFFGPGTRLTVL.